This TCR beta chain derives from a study of siplizumab effects on memory and regulatory T cells. Trimming shortened V by 6 bases and J by 1 base, and 10 bases separated the two germline ends. The CDR3 spans 14 residues. Germline CDR1 reads SGHAT; CDR2 reads FQDESV (reference sequence). The data were produced by immunoSEQ multiplex PCR, yet TCRdb's version contains in-frame clones alone and is incomplete. This table holds about 100,000 clones, roughly 94% found once. The sequence was collected from a human donor in good health. Material for sequencing was Tregs sorted from blood. The rearrangement uses TRBV11-1 and TRBJ2-4; D remains unclear. For the CDR3, the DNA is TGTGCCAGCAGTCTTGCCTGGGCCAAAAACATTCAGTACTTC. It is translated as CASSLAWAKNIQYF.